These T cell receptor beta chains were read from a single sample in a study of long-term antiretroviral therapy in people with HIV. Sequenced by immunoSEQ multiplex PCR; TCRdb stores in-frame clones only, minus some. The sample carries around 24,000 clones, about 92% recorded once. Sample: unsorted PBMCs, taken 7.6 years after starting antiretroviral therapy. The receptors were sampled from a woman aged 40 to 50 with HIV. Each CDR3 is given without its conserved first and last residue. The order of the fields is V gene, J gene, CDR3 protein.

v_call: TRBV10-3
j_call: TRBJ1-1
cdr3_aa: AISEPPPGTEAF

v_call: TRBV18
j_call: TRBJ1-4
cdr3_aa: ASSPPGREGEKLF

v_call: TRBV2
j_call: TRBJ2-2
cdr3_aa: ASKGGGAPNTGELF

v_call: TRBV4-3
j_call: TRBJ2-3
cdr3_aa: ASSQGGAWRGSTDTQY

v_call: TRBV15
j_call: TRBJ2-1
cdr3_aa: ATSRSGGAYEQF

v_call: TRBV9
j_call: TRBJ2-3
cdr3_aa: ASSVGPGADTQY

v_call: TRBV19
j_call: TRBJ2-1
cdr3_aa: ASSIGARQGYNEQF

v_call: TRBV2
j_call: TRBJ2-7
cdr3_aa: ASSDRGYLHSYEQY

v_call: TRBV30
j_call: TRBJ2-2
cdr3_aa: AWSVISGVTGELF

v_call: TRBV19
j_call: TRBJ2-2
cdr3_aa: ASTEPGVNTGELF

v_call: TRBV7-9
j_call: TRBJ1-5
cdr3_aa: ASSYRGNQPQH

v_call: TRBV5-4
j_call: TRBJ2-5
cdr3_aa: ASSQGQGLTETQY

v_call: TRBV2
j_call: TRBJ1-3
cdr3_aa: ASALGYSGNTIY

v_call: TRBV27
j_call: TRBJ1-2
cdr3_aa: ASSFLGRGPNYGYT

v_call: TRBV7-9
j_call: TRBJ2-3
cdr3_aa: ASSPGEQTDTQY

v_call: TRBV29-1
j_call: TRBJ1-1
cdr3_aa: SVETQVGIHL

v_call: TRBV7-9
j_call: TRBJ2-6
cdr3_aa: ASSPSGGPANVLT

v_call: TRBV7-2
j_call: TRBJ1-2
cdr3_aa: ASSPPGVHGYT

v_call: TRBV7-9
j_call: TRBJ2-1
cdr3_aa: ASSLEGGANEQF

v_call: TRBV7-3
j_call: TRBJ2-7
cdr3_aa: ASSLTGLATDEQY

v_call: TRBV12-5
j_call: TRBJ2-2
cdr3_aa: ASASRGDPGELF

v_call: TRBV6-5
j_call: TRBJ2-1
cdr3_aa: ASSPHDRGDNEQF

v_call: TRBV5-1
j_call: TRBJ1-1
cdr3_aa: ASSSPWDSHLNTEAF

v_call: TRBV19
j_call: TRBJ1-2
cdr3_aa: ASSIAWDRGSGYT

v_call: TRBV10-3
j_call: TRBJ2-5
cdr3_aa: AIRGTGEWETQY

v_call: TRBV7-2
j_call: TRBJ1-1
cdr3_aa: ASSLAATAHTEAF

v_call: TRBV2
j_call: TRBJ2-2
cdr3_aa: ASSEWRGDTGELF

v_call: TRBV2
j_call: TRBJ2-7
cdr3_aa: ASSDALGAGGLYEQY

v_call: TRBV29-1
j_call: TRBJ1-1
cdr3_aa: SVGTGLNTEAF

v_call: TRBV27
j_call: TRBJ2-7
cdr3_aa: ASSFGREGEQY

v_call: TRBV5-1
j_call: TRBJ2-3
cdr3_aa: ASSYGRQGGGTDTQY

v_call: TRBV18
j_call: TRBJ1-3
cdr3_aa: ASSPLGQGAKGNTIY

v_call: TRBV7-2
j_call: TRBJ1-6
cdr3_aa: ASTTGQGLGSPLH

v_call: TRBV10-1
j_call: TRBJ2-4
cdr3_aa: ASSGGQREGPKNIQY

v_call: TRBV30
j_call: TRBJ2-3
cdr3_aa: ALKREWDTQY

v_call: TRBV7-2
j_call: TRBJ2-1
cdr3_aa: ASSLDSTNQNNEQF

v_call: TRBV4-3
j_call: TRBJ1-1
cdr3_aa: ASSQEGLNTEAF

v_call: TRBV9
j_call: TRBJ2-3
cdr3_aa: ASSSGQGTDTQY

v_call: TRBV11-2
j_call: TRBJ2-5
cdr3_aa: ASSSMEGLMEGETQY

v_call: TRBV7-7
j_call: TRBJ2-7
cdr3_aa: ASSLVSAGEQY

v_call: TRBV4-1
j_call: TRBJ1-5
cdr3_aa: ASSHRIYSNQPQH

v_call: TRBV7-2
j_call: TRBJ2-6
cdr3_aa: AGGRDRIYSGANVLT

v_call: TRBV7-8
j_call: TRBJ2-3
cdr3_aa: ASSLQGTDTQY

v_call: TRBV11-2
j_call: TRBJ2-6
cdr3_aa: ASSLAGANVLT

v_call: TRBV4-3
j_call: TRBJ1-2
cdr3_aa: ASSQGTGQGGGYT

v_call: TRBV10-2
j_call: TRBJ2-1
cdr3_aa: ASTWTGTTWSSNEQF

v_call: TRBV4-3
j_call: TRBJ1-1
cdr3_aa: ASSQVLQGGGNTEAF

v_call: TRBV18
j_call: TRBJ2-7
cdr3_aa: ASSVDSPFEQY

v_call: TRBV19
j_call: TRBJ1-6
cdr3_aa: ASSGGQSYNSPLH